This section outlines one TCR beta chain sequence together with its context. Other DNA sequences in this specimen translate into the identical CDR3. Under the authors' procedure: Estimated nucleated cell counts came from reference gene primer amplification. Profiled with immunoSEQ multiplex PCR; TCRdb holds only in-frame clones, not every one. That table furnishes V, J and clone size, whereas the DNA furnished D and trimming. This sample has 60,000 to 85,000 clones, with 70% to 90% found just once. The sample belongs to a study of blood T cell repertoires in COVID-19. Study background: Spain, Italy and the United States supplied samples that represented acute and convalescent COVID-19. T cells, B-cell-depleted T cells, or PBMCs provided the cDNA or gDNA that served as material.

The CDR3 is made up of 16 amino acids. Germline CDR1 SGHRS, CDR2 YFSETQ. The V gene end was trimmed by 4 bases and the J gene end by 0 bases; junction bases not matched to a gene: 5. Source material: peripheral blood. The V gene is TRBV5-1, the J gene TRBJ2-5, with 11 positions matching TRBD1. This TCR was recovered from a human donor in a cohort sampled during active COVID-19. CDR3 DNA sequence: TGCGCCAGCAGCGGAGGGACAGGGGGGTACCAAGAGACCCAGTACTTC. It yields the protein CASSGGTGGYQETQYF. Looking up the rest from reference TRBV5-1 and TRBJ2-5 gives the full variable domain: KAGVTQTPRYLIKTRGQQVTLSCSPISGHRSVSWYQQTPGQGLQFLFEYFSETQRNKGNFPGRFSGRQFSNSRSEMNVSTLELGDSALYLCASSGGTGGYQETQYFGPGTRLLVL.